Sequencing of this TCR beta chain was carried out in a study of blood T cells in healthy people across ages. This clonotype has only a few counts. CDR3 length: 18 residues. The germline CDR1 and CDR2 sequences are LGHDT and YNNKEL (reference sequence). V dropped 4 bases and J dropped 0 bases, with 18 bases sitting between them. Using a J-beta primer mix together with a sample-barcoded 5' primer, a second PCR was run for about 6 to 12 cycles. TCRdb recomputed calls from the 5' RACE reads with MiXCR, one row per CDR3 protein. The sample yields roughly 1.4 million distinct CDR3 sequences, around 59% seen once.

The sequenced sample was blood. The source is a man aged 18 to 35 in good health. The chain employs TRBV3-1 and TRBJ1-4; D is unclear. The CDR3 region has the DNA TGTGCCAGCAGCCTGTGGACTGCTCCGGCGACAACTAATGAAAAACTGTTTTTT. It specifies CASSLWTAPATTNEKLFF.